The 2 T cell receptor beta chains given below trace back to one sample, sequenced in a study of cytomegalovirus exposure and HLA in healthy donors (dated by TCRdb to about 2017). The library was produced with the immunoSEQ multiplex PCR assay. For the multiplex PCR, a mixture combining 60 forward primers for TCR Vbeta segments and 13 reverse primers for TCR Jbeta segments was used. TCRdb re-hosts the immuneACCESS table, in-frame sequences only. Its copies lack some clones; in the studies checked, an unresolved V gene accounts for under half of them, and the cause for the rest is not known. The table for this sample lists around 120,000 clones; 75% to 85% of them were counted only once. Over 4.5% of the sample is in the top ten clones. Sequencing used PBMCs. The receptors here all came from a woman in her forties in good health and CMV-seropositive.

The chain employs TRBV2 and TRBJ1-2, with a weak D call TRBD1 (6 bases). The CDR3 has 14 amino acids. The germline CDR1 and CDR2 sequences are SNHLY and FYNNEI. V was shortened by 5 bases and J by 6 bases, with 16 bases between the two germline ends. The DNA for the CDR3 is TGTGCCAGCAGTCTAGTGGACAGTCGGGATGGCTACACCTTC. It encodes CASSLVDSRDGYTF. The variable domain in full, completed from reference TRBV2 and TRBJ1-2, reads EPEVTQTPSHQVTQMGQEVILRCVPISNHLYFYWYRQILGQKVEFLVSFYNNEISEKSEIFDDQFSVERPDGSNFTLKIRSTKLEDSAMYFCASSLVDSRDGYTFGSGTRLTVV.

This clone appeared a single time. The V and J genes are TRBV28 and TRBJ2-7, with D hard to call. This CDR3 comprises 12 residues. Germline assignment: CDR1 MDHEN and CDR2 SYDVKM. Trimming removed 2 bases from V and 5 bases from J, with 7 bases in between. The CDR3 nucleotides read TGTGCCAGCAGTTTAGCAAGCAACGAGCAGTACTTC. It codes for CASSLASNEQYF.